This TCR beta chain comes out of a study of shared clonotypes between healthy human individuals. Measured with immunoSEQ multiplex PCR; TCRdb has only the in-frame clones, and not every one. The sample includes 740,000 or so clones, around 73% of them seen just once. Per the germline V gene, CDR1 is SGHDN and CDR2 is FVKESK. CDR3 size: 15 residues. V was pared by 1 base and J by 4 bases, with 13 bases between. Study observations and caveats: Non-shared clonotypes were found to have lower generation probabilities than the clonotypes that were shared by all four of the sorted-subset donors. Rarefaction exposed incomplete sorted-subset sequencing despite large depth.

A word on this clone: The antigen remains undetermined.

The chain uses TRBV14 and TRBJ1-1; unclear D gene. The specimen was memory CD4+ T cells sorted from blood. Subset noted: CD45RA-negative fraction. The clonotype originates from a woman under 40 in good health. The CDR3 here is CASSQVFGLVTEAFF. The CDR3 DNA reads TGTGCCAGCAGCCAAGTTTTTGGACTTGTCACTGAAGCTTTCTTT.